A single T cell receptor (beta chain) is shown here with its context. Clones were read by immunoSEQ multiplex PCR, and TCRdb kept only the in-frame ones, dropping some. The sample holds around 200,000 clones, around 84% seen once. This record comes from a study of blood T cell repertoires in COVID-19. The CDR3 runs to 16 residues. Per germline, CDR1 MDHEN and CDR2 SYDVKM. Trimming cost V 7 bases and J 4 bases, with 22 bases left between them. The receptor was derived from a man aged 35-49 years with active or convalescent COVID-19. The chain employs TRBV28 and TRBJ1-2; D perhaps matches TRBD1 (6 bases). Sequencing used peripheral blood. The DNA for the CDR3 is TGTGCCAGCACCTCCCGCCCAGGGACAAAAATCTATGGCTACACCTTC. It specifies CASTSRPGTKIYGYTF.